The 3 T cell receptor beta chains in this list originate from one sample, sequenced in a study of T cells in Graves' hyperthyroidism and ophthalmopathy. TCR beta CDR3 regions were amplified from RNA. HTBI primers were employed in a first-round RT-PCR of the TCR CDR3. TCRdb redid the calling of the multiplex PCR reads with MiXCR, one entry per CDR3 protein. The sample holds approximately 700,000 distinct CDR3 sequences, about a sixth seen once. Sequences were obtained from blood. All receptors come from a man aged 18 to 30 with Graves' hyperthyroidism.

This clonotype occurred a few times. CDR3 protein: CASSPRESTEAFF. CDR3 DNA sequence: TGTGCCAGCAGCCCGAGGGAGAGCACTGAAGCTTTCTTT. The chain couples TRBV28 to TRBJ1-1, with unresolved D. The CDR3 length is 13 residues. V lost 6 bases to trimming and J lost 4 bases, with 12 bases between them. CDR1 is MDHEN and CDR2 is SYDVKM in the germline V gene.

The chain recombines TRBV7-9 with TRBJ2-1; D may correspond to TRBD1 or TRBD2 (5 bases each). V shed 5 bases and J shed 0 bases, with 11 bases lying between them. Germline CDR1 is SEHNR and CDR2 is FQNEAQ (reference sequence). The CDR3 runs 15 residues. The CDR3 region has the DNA TGTGCCAGCAGCCACGGTGGGGGCTCCTACAATGAGCAGTTCTTC. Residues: CASSHGGGSYNEQFF.

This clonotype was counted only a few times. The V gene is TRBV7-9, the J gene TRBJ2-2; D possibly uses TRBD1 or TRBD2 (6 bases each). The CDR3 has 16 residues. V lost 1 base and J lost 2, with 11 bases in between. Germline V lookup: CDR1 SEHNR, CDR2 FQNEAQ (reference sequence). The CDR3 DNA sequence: TGTGCCAGCAGCTTAGGCGGGACAATTAACACCGGGGAGCTGTTTTTT. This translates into CASSLGGTINTGELFF.